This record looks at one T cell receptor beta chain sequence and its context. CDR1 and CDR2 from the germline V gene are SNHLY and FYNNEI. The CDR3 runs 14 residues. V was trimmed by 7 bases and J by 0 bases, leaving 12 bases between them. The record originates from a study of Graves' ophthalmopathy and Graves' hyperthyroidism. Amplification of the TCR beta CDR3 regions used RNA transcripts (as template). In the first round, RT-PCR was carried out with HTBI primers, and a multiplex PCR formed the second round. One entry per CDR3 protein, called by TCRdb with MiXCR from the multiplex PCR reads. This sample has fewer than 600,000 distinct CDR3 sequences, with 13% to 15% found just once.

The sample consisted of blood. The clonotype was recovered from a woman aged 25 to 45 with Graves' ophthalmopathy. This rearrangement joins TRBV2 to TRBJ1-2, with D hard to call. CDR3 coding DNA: TGTGCCAGCAAGAGGGAGGAAGCTAACTATGGCTACACCTTC. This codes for CASKREEANYGYTF.